A single TCR beta chain is shown here with its context. As yet, its antigen is unknown. The data were obtained in a study of cytomegalovirus exposure and HLA in healthy donors. Study results and caveats: Previously analyzed data showed that most TCR beta V segments were productive at a frequency of about 90% or about 30%. On later analysis, the bulk of CMV-associated TCR beta chains appeared to be HLA-restricted. The study labeled under 200 TCR beta chains cytomegalovirus-associated.

V lost 5 bases and J 4 bases, leaving 12 bases between the germline ends. Germline CDR1 MDHEN, CDR2 SYDVKM. The CDR3 spans 14 residues. 60 Vbeta and 13 Jbeta primers were used in PCR. The protocol was immunoSEQ multiplex PCR, while the TCRdb copy is restricted to in-frame clones and leaves out a portion. The table for this sample gives about 120,000 clones. This rearrangement joins TRBV28 to TRBJ1-5; D might be TRBD1 (6 bases). The sample consisted of PBMCs. This sequence was found in a woman aged 40-49 years in good health and CMV-seropositive. CDR3 amino acids: CASSIQGYNQPQHF. CDR3 in DNA: TGTGCCAGCAGTATACAGGGTTATAATCAGCCCCAGCATTTT.